The clone carrying this T cell receptor beta chain has at least ten counts. TCRdb re-called the reads through MiXCR, storing one row per CDR3 protein. The profile shows a few hundred thousand distinct CDR3 sequences, about 17% of them singletons. This sample is drawn from a study of T cell repertoires in cytomegalovirus infection. Looking at the study overall: CMV infection and matching HLA type were both indicated by public TCR beta signatures.

The receptor was derived from a human donor in good health (CMV status not recorded). Some clones in this sample may be carry-over from other donors' samples. Sequencing was performed on CD8+ T cells from PBMCs.

CDR3 DNA sequence: TGCAGCGTCGCGACAGGGGACGGAAACACCATATATTTT. Protein product: CSVATGDGNTIYF. J is TRBJ1-3 and V is TRBV29-1; TRBD1 agrees at 8 bases. With 6 bases clipped from V and 4 bases from J, the junction kept 5 bases outside the gene matches. Germline loops: CDR1 SQVTM, CDR2 ANQGSEA. CDR3 length: 13 amino acids.